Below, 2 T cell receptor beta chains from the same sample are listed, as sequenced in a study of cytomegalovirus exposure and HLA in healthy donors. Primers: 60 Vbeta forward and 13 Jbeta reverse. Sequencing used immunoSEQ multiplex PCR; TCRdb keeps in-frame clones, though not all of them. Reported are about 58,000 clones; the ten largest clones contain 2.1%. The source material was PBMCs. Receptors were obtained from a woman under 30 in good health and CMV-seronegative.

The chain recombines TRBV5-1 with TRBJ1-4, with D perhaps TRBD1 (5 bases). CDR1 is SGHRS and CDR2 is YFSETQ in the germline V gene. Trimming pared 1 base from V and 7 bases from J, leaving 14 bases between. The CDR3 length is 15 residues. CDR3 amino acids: CASSLRSRDGEKLFF. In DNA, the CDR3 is TGCGCCAGCAGCTTGAGGAGCAGGGATGGTGAAAAACTGTTTTTT.

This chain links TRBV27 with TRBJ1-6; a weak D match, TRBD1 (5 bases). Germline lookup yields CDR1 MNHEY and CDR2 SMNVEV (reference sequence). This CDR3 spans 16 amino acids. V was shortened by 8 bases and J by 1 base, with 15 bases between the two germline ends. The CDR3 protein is CASRRGFASYNSPLHF. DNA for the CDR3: TGTGCCAGCCGGAGGGGTTTTGCGTCCTATAATTCACCCCTCCACTTT.